These 19 T cell receptor gamma chains originate from one sample sequenced in a study of human gamma delta and Vdelta1 T cells. No antigen has been identified for these receptors. TCRdb re-processed the PCR reads using CATT. In the table there are approximately 8,400 gamma-chain clones, roughly 50% of which are singletons. The specimen sequenced was Vdelta1 gamma-delta T cells from blood grown in culture (DOT cells). The origin of the receptors is a human donor in good health.

This clone came up a few times. Different DNA sequences within this sample yield the same CDR3. The chain employs TRGV9 and TRGJ1 or TRGJ2. V shed 1 base and J 0 bases; nucleotides not matched to a gene: 3. CDR3 length: 14 amino acids. Germline V gene data show CDR1 as GITISATS and CDR2 as ISYDGTV (reference sequence). CDR3 amino acids: CALWEVPNYYKKLF. CDR3 sequence (DNA): TGTGCCTTGTGGGAGGTTCCGAATTATTATAAGAAACTCTTT.

This clone is termed medium-sized. The J gene is TRGJ1 or TRGJ2, the V gene TRGV4. CDR1 and CDR2 from the germline V gene are EGSTGY and YDSYTSSV. The CDR3 length is 13 residues. V was pared by 0 bases and J by 7 bases, with 6 bases of the junction left unmatched. Here the CDR3 DNA reads TGTGCCACCTGGGATGGGCGAGAATATAAGAAACTCTTT. Translating gives CATWDGREYKKLF.

By proportion, this clone is medium-sized. V is TRGV3 and J is TRGJP2. The ends lost 3 bases at V and 12 bases at J; junction bases unmatched: 10. This CDR3 spans 13 amino acids. CDR1 is VTNTFY and CDR2 is YDVSTARD in the germline V gene (reference sequence). The CDR3 nucleotides are TGTGCCACCTGGGACCTCCCGGGGAGGATCAAGACGTTT. This encodes CATWDLPGRIKTF.

This chain connects TRGV8 to TRGJP2. The J segment lost 0 bases and the V segment lost 3 bases, leaving 10 bases of the junction unmatched. CDR1 and CDR2 from the germline V gene are VENAVY and YDSYNSRV. The CDR3 consists of 17 residues. CDR3: CATWDRDPYSSDWIKTF. The CDR3 coding sequence is TGTGCCACCTGGGATCGAGACCCTTATAGTAGTGATTGGATCAAGACGTTT.

J is TRGJ1 or TRGJ2 and V is TRGV8. The CDR3 sequence is 15 residues long. J lost 0 bases, V lost 0 bases, and 5 bases had no gene match. Germline CDR1 VENAVY, CDR2 YDSYNSRV. The CDR3 here is CATWDRRRNYYKKLF. CDR3 DNA: TGTGCCACCTGGGATAGGCGACGGAATTATTATAAGAAACTCTTT.

The gene calls are TRGV10 and TRGJP1. TRGV10 is placed among ORFs of uncertain function. With V trimmed by 8 bases and J by 2 bases, 12 bases remained unmatched. This CDR3 has 16 amino acids. CDR3 nucleotide sequence: TGTGCTGCGTGGGATTATATCGGGACCACTGGTTGGTTCAAGATATTT. This sequence encodes CAAWDYIGTTGWFKIF.

For this clone: Within the sample, other DNA sequences also encode this same CDR3. The gene calls are TRGV4 and TRGJ1 or TRGJ2. This CDR3 is built from 13 residues. CDR1 EGSTGY and CDR2 YDSYTSSV come from the germline V gene. Trimming removed 3 bases from V and 2 bases from J; junction bases left unmatched: 4. The CDR3 region has the DNA TGTGCCACCTGGGATCGGGATTATTATAAGAAACTCTTT. Translating gives CATWDRDYYKKLF.

The chain links TRGV3 to TRGJ1 or TRGJ2. CDR1 is VTNTFY and CDR2 is YDVSTARD in the germline V gene (reference sequence). V lost 0 bases, J lost 3 bases, and 8 bases stayed unmatched. The length of the CDR3 is 15 residues. CDR3 coding DNA: TGTGCCACCTGGGACAGGCCCGAGGCTTATTATAAGAAACTCTTT. This encodes CATWDRPEAYYKKLF.

The chain links TRGV9 to TRGJ1 or TRGJ2. This CDR3 has 13 amino acids. Germline CDR1 reads GITISATS; CDR2 reads ISYDGTV (reference sequence). The trim removed 1 base at V and 6 bases at J, leaving 6 bases unmatched. The CDR3 DNA reads as TGTGCCTTGTGGGAGGTACCCTCTTATAAGAAACTCTTT. Protein product: CALWEVPSYKKLF.

This clone has a handful of counts. This chain joins TRGV9 and TRGJ1 or TRGJ2. V was pared by 0 bases and J by 3 bases, with 5 bases of the junction left unmatched. CDR1 and CDR2 (germline): GITISATS, ISYDGTV (reference sequence). CDR3 length: 14 amino acids. The CDR3 sequence: CALWEVRAYYKKLF. The DNA for the CDR3 is TGTGCCTTGTGGGAGGTGAGGGCTTATTATAAGAAACTCTTT.

This clone has just a few counts. V is TRGV3 and J is TRGJP2. The CDR3 sequence is 14 residues long. V shed 5 bases and J 1 base; nucleotides not matched to a gene: 4. CDR1 and CDR2 (germline): VTNTFY, YDVSTARD (reference sequence). The CDR3 sequence is CATWGVSSDWIKTF. The CDR3 DNA reads TGTGCCACCTGGGGCGTTAGTAGTGATTGGATCAAGACGTTT.

As concerns this clone: A much larger clone differs from this one at a single base, so this may be a read error. V is TRGV3 and J is TRGJ1 or TRGJ2. Germline-derived CDR1 and CDR2 are VTNTFY and YDVSTARD (reference sequence). The CDR3 covers 13 residues. J was trimmed by 2 bases and V by 3 bases; bases with no gene match: 4. Here the CDR3 DNA reads TGTGCCACCTGGGACCGTCATTATTATAAGAAACTCTTT. Its translation is CATWDRHYYKKLF.

This clone has just a few counts. The chain recombines TRGV8 with TRGJ1 or TRGJ2. The CDR3 has 17 residues. Germline V lookup: CDR1 VENAVY, CDR2 YDSYNSRV. V lost 3 bases, J lost 0 bases, and 14 bases stayed unmatched. The CDR3 region is CATWDLSWGLNYYKKLF. CDR3 sequence (DNA): TGTGCCACCTGGGATTTATCATGGGGCTTGAATTATTATAAGAAACTCTTT.

This chain connects TRGV2 to TRGJ1 or TRGJ2. Germline lookup yields CDR1 EGSNGY and CDR2 YDSYNSKV. Unmatched junction bases numbered 10, after V lost 1 base and J lost 7 bases. The CDR3 sequence is 14 residues long. The CDR3 region is CATWDGLAEYKKLF. The CDR3 nucleotides read TGTGCCACCTGGGACGGACTAGCGGAATATAAGAAACTCTTT.

The rearrangement joins TRGV9 to TRGJ1 or TRGJ2. CDR1 and CDR2 (germline): GITISATS, ISYDGTV (reference sequence). The ends lost 5 bases at V and 11 bases at J; junction bases unmatched: 15. The CDR3 consists of 13 residues. CDR3 sequence reads: CALWATPSREKLF. CDR3 sequence (DNA): TGTGCCTTGTGGGCCACCCCGTCTCGGGAGAAACTCTTT.

The sample holds one count of this clone. Other nucleotide sequences from this sample produce the same CDR3. This chain connects TRGV2 to TRGJ1 or TRGJ2. The V gene's germline CDR1 is EGSNGY and CDR2 YDSYNSKV. The trim removed 1 base at V and 7 bases at J, leaving 7 bases unmatched. The CDR3 length is 13 residues. The CDR3 sequence is CATWDGPRYKKLF. The CDR3 DNA reads as TGTGCCACCTGGGACGGCCCTCGGTATAAGAAACTCTTT.

This clone was detected a few times. The rearrangement links TRGV2 to TRGJP2. Per the germline V gene, CDR1 is EGSNGY and CDR2 is YDSYNSKV. The CDR3 totals 15 residues. After removal of 0 bases from V and 6 bases from J, the junction contained 7 bases not matched to a gene. The CDR3 bases are TGTGCCACCTGGGACGGGCCTTGGGGTGATTGGATCAAGACGTTT. Its protein is CATWDGPWGDWIKTF.

V gene TRGV2 combines with J gene TRGJ1 or TRGJ2. Trimming at V came to 0 bases and at J to 12 bases, leaving 5 bases not matched to a gene. CDR3 length equals 11 residues. In germline, CDR1 is EGSNGY, CDR2 YDSYNSKV. This chain's CDR3 is CATWDGLGKLF. The CDR3 coding sequence is TGTGCCACCTGGGACGGGCTCGGGAAACTCTTT.

There are a few counts of this clone. V gene TRGV10 combines with J gene TRGJP2. TRGV10 is identified as an open reading frame with a role that is uncertain. Trimming took 8 bases from V and 8 from J; bases not matched to a gene: 12. This CDR3 is built from 14 residues. The CDR3 bases are TGTGCTGCGTGGGATTCCGAGCGGGATTGGATCAAGACGTTT. Translating gives CAAWDSERDWIKTF.